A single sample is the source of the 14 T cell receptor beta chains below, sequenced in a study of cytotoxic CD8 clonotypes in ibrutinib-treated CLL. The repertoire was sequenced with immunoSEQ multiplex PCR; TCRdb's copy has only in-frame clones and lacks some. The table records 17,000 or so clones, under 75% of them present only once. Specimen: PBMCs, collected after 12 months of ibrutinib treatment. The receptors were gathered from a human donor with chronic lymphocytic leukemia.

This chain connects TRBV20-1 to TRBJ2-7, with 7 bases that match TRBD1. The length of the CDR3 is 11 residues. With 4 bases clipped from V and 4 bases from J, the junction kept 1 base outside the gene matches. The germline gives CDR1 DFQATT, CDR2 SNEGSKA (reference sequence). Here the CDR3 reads CSAIQGYEQYF. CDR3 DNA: TGCAGTGCTATACAGGGGTACGAGCAGTACTTC.

The CDR3 protein is CASSPTPGASTYEQYF. The CDR3 coding sequence is TGTGCCAGCAGTCCTACTCCAGGCGCTAGCACGTACGAGCAGTACTTC. The gene calls are TRBV5-6 and TRBJ2-7; D may be TRBD2 (5 bases). Germline-derived CDR1 and CDR2 are SGHDT and YYEEEE. Trimming stripped 5 bases from V and 4 bases from J, with 22 bases between. The CDR3 is 16 amino acids.

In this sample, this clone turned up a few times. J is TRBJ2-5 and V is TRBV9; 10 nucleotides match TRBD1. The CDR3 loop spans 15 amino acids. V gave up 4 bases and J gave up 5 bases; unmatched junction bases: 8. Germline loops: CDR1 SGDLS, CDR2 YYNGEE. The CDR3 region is CASSTPGTGDETQYF. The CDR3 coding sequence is TGTGCCAGCAGCACCCCCGGGACAGGGGACGAGACCCAGTACTTC.

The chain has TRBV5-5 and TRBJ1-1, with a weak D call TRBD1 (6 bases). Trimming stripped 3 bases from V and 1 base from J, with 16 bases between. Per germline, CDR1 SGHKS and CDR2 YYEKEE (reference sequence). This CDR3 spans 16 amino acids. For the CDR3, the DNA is TGTGCCAGCAGCTGGGGCCATCTCAGGGGGAACACTGAAGCTTTCTTT. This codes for CASSWGHLRGNTEAFF.

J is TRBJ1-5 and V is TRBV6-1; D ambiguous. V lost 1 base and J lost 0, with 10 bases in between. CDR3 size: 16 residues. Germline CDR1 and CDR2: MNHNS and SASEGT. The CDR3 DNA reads TGTGCCAGCAGTGAAGGTTCAGGCTTTAGCAATCAGCCCCAGCATTTT. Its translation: CASSEGSGFSNQPQHF.

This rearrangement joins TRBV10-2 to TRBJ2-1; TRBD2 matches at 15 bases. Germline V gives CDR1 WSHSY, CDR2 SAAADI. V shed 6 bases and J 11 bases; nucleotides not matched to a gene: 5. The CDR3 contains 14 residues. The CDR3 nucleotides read TGCGCCAGCAGGACGGGACTAGCGGGAGGACAGCAGTTCTTC. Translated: CASRTGLAGGQQFF.

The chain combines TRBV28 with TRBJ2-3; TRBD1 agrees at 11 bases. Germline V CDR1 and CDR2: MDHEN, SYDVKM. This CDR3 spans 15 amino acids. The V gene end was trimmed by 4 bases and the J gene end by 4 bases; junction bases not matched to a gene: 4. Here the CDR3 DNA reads TGTGCCAGCAGTTCTCCGGGACAGGGGGCAGATACGCAGTATTTT. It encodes CASSSPGQGADTQYF. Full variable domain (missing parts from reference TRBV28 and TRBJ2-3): DVKVTQSSRYLVKRTGEKVFLECVQDMDHENMFWYRQDPGLGLRLIYFSYDVKMKEKGDIPEGYSVSREKKERFSLILESASTNQTSMYLCASSSPGQGADTQYFGPGTRLTVL.

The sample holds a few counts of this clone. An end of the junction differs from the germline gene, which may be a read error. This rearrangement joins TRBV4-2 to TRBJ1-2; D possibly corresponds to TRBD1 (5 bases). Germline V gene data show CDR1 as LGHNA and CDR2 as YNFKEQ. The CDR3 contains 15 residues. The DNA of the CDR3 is TGTGCCAGCAGGCAAGATGTGGGGGAGGCCTATGGCTACACCTTC. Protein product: CASRQDVGEAYGYTF.

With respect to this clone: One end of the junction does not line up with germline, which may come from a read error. CDR3 nucleotides: TGTGCCAGCAGTAAAGCGGGAGGCTACGAGCAGTACTTC. Residues: CASSKAGGYEQYF. The chain combines TRBV6-1 with TRBJ2-7, with 9 nucleotides matching TRBD2. The CDR3 covers 13 residues. Germline CDR1 reads MNHNS; CDR2 reads SASEGT.

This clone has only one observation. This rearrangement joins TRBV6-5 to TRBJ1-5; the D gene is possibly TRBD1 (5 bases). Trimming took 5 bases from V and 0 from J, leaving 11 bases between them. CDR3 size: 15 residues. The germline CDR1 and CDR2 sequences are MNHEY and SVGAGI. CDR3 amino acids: CASSQRQFSNQPQHF. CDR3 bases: TGTGCCAGCAGTCAGAGACAGTTTAGCAATCAGCCCCAGCATTTT.

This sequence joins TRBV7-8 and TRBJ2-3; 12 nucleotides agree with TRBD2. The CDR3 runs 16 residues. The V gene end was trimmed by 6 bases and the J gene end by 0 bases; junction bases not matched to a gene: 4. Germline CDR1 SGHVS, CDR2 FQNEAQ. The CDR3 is CASRSLAGGSTDTQYF. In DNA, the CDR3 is TGTGCCAGCAGATCCCTAGCGGGAGGGAGCACAGATACGCAGTATTTT.

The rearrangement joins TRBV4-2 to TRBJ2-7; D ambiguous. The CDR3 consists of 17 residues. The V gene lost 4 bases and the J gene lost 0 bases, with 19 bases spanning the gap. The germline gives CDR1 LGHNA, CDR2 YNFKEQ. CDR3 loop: CASSPRHETRSSYEQYF. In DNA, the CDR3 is TGTGCCAGCAGCCCAAGACATGAAACGAGGAGCTCCTACGAGCAGTACTTC.

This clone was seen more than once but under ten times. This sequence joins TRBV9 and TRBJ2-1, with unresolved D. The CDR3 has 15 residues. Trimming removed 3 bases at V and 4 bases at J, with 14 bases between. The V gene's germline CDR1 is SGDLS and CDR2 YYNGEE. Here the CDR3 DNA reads TGTGCCAGCAGCGCCCTGGGTGGAATTTACAATGAGCAGTTCTTC. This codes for CASSALGGIYNEQFF.

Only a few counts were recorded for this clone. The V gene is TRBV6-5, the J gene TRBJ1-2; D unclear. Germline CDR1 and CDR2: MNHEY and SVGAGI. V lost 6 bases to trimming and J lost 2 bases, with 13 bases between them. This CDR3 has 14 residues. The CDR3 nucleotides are TGTGCCAGCAGCCTGAACAGCCTAAACTATGGCTACACCTTC. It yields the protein CASSLNSLNYGYTF.